This TCR beta chain was recovered during a study of CD8 T cells in ankylosing spondylitis. Points on this clonotype: Antigen: not known.

Germline V gene lookup returns CDR1 SEHNR and CDR2 FQNEAQ (reference sequence). Trimming shortened V by 6 bases and J by 1 base, and 12 bases separated the two germline ends. The CDR3 loop spans 15 amino acids. Study conclusions and caveats: Ankylosing spondylitis blood seemed to carry a telltale TCR beta motif made of roughly eight highly homologous variants. Researchers reportedly found disease-linked clones significantly enriched in matched ankylosing spondylitis synovial fluid.

Quantitative 5'-RACE with molecular barcodes was used to make the TCR beta libraries. TCRdb re-analysed the 5' RACE reads in MiXCR, keeping a single row per CDR3 protein. The sample lists over 30,000 distinct CDR3 sequences, around an eighth seen once, with approximately 33% in the top ten. The sequenced sample consisted of synovial fluid, either unsorted or a sorted T cell fraction (not recorded which). The TCR sequence derives from a male donor with ankylosing spondylitis. The chain employs TRBV7-9 and TRBJ2-2; the D is unclear. CDR3 nucleotide sequence: TGTGCCAGCAGTCACCAGTTGGAGAACACCGGGGAGCTGTTTTTT. This encodes CASSHQLENTGELFF. The entire variable domain, with the rest obtained from reference TRBV7-9 and TRBJ2-2, is as follows: DTGVSQNPRHKITKRGQNVTFRCDPISEHNRLYWYRQTLGQGPEFLTYFQNEAQLEKSRLLSDRFSAERPKGSFSTLEIQRTEQGDSAMYLCASSHQLENTGELFFGEGSRLTVL.